This T cell receptor (beta chain) was profiled in a study of T-cell memory formation after mild COVID-19. Overall study: Each donor largely had its own TCR clusters.

TCRdb ran MiXCR on the 5' RACE reads and lists one entry per CDR3 protein. Among about 560,000 distinct CDR3 sequences listed, approximately 21% were seen once. The V end lost 1 base, the J end lost 7 bases, and 20 bases lay between the germline ends. The V gene's germline CDR1 is MGHRA and CDR2 YSYEKL. CDR3 length equals 16 residues. Study conclusions and caveats: For second-wave clones that peaked at day 37, SARS-CoV-2 specificity went unverified. Prior to infection, memory already included some responding clones, suggesting cross-reactive memory joined. Chiefly within CM and EM were the contracting CD4+ clones; CD8+ ones were within EMRA.

This clonotype appeared once. Its cognate antigen is unknown. V and J are TRBV4-1 and TRBJ2-7; a weak D match, TRBD1 (5 bases). The sample comprised PBMCs or a T cell subset sorted from them (not recorded which). The TCR sequence derives from an adult woman who had mild COVID-19 (a few samples of this study predate the infection). Cell type and time point are not known. The CDR3 bases are TGCGCCAGCAGCCAAGCTCCCCAGGGTACCTTAGAGGAGCAGTACTTC. This sequence encodes CASSQAPQGTLEEQYF.